What follows describes a single T cell receptor beta chain. V gave up 6 bases and J gave up 5 bases; unmatched junction bases: 6. The CDR3 runs to 13 residues. Germline V gene sequence: CDR1 LNHDA, CDR2 SQIVND (reference sequence). This sample was taken from a study of cytomegalovirus exposure and HLA in healthy donors. PCR involved 60 Vbeta and 13 Jbeta primers. Profiled with immunoSEQ multiplex PCR; TCRdb holds only in-frame clones, not every one. The sample lists roughly 170,000 clones; 84% were seen once. The sample comprised PBMCs. The gene calls are TRBV19 and TRBJ2-5; 7 bases are shared with TRBD1. The clonotype originates from a man aged 25 to 40 in good health and CMV-seronegative. DNA for the CDR3: TGTGCCAGTAGCGTACAGGGGATGGAGACCCAGTACTTC. Amino acid sequence: CASSVQGMETQYF.